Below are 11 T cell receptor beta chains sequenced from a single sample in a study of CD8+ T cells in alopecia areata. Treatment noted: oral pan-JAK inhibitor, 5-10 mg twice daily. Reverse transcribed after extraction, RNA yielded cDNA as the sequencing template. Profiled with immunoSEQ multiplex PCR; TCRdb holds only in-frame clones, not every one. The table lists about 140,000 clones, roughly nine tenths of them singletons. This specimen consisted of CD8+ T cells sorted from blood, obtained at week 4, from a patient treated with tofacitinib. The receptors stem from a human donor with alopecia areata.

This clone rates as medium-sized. Here the CDR3 DNA reads TGTGCCAGCTCACCACCTACGGAGAGCTATGGCTACACCTTC. It is translated as CASSPPTESYGYTF. V usage is TRBV18 and J usage is TRBJ1-2; D call uncertain. The CDR3 covers 14 residues. From germline, CDR1 is KGHSH and CDR2 LQKENI. Trimming removed 0 bases from V and 4 bases from J, with 9 bases in between.

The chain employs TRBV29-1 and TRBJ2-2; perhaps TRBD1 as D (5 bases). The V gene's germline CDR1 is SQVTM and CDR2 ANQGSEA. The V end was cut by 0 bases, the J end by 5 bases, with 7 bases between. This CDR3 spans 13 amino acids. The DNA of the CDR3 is TGCAGCGTTGAAGAAAGGGGTACCGGGGAGCTGTTTTTT. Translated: CSVEERGTGELFF.

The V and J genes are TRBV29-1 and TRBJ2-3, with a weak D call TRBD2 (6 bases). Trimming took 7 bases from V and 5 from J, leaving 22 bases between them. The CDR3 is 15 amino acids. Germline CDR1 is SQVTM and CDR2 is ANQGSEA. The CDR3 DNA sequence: TGCAGCGAAGGGGCACTAGCTTTACATCAAGATACGCAGTATTTT. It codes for CSEGALALHQDTQYF.

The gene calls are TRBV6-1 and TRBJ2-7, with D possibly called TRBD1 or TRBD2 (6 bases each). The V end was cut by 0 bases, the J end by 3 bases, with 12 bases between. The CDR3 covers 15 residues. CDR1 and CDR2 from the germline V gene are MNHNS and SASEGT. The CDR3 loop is CASSEAPGEVYEQYF. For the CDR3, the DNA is TGTGCCAGCAGTGAAGCTCCAGGGGAGGTCTACGAGCAGTACTTC.

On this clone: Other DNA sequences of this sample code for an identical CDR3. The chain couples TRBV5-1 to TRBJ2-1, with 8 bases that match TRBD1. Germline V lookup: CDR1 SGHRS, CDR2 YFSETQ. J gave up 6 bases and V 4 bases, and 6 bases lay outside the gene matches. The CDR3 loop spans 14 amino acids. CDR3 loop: CASSLGQGINEQFF. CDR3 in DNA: TGCGCCAGCAGCCTTGGACAGGGCATCAATGAGCAGTTCTTC.

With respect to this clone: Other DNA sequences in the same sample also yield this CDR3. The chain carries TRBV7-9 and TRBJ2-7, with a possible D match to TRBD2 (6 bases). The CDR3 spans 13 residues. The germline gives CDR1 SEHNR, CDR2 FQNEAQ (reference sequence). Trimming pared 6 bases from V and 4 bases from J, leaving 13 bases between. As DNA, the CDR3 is TGTGCCAGCAGTAGTCCTGGGGGGTACGAGCAGTACTTC. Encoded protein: CASSSPGGYEQYF.

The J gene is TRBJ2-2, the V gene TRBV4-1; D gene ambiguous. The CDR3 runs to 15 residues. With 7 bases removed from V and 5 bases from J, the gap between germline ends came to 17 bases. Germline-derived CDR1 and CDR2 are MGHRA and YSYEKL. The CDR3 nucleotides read TGCGCCAGCAACCACCAGGCGGTGGATACCGGGGAGCTGTTTTTT. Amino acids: CASNHQAVDTGELFF.

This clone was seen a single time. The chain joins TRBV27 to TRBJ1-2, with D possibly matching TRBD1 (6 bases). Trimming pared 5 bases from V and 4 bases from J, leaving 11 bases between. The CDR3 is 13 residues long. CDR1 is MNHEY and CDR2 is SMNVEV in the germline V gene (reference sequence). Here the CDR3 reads CASSPLQGYGYTF. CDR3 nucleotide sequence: TGTGCCAGCAGTCCCTTACAGGGCTATGGCTACACCTTC.

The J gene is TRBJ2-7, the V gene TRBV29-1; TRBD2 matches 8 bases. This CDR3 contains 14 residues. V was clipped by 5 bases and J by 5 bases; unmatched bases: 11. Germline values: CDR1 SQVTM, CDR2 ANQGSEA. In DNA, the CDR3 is TGCAGCGTTCAAGTAGCGGGGTACCTCAACGAGCAGTACTTC. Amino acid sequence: CSVQVAGYLNEQYF.

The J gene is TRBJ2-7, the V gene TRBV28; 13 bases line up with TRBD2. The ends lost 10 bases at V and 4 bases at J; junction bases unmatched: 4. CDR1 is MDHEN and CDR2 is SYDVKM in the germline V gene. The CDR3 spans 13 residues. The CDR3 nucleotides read TGTGCCACCACTAGCGGGGGGGGGTACGAGCAGTACTTC. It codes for CATTSGGGYEQYF.

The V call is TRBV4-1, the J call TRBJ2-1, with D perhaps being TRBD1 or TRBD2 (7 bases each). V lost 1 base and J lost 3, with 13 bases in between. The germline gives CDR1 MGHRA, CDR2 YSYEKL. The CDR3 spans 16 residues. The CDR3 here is CASSQVQGEGYNEQFF. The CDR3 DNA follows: TGCGCCAGCAGCCAAGTCCAGGGGGAGGGCTACAATGAGCAGTTCTTC.